These 19 T cell receptor beta chains were all obtained from the same sample, sequenced in a study of molecular identifiers for immune sequencing clone quantification. A single record per CDR3 protein comes from TCRdb applying MiXCR to the PCR reads. This repertoire shows 50,000 to 75,000 distinct CDR3 sequences, approximately 18% found once; its top ten account for approximately 1.5%. The sequenced material came from naive CD8+ T cells from blood, with Jurkat cell RNA spiked in. Subset noted: FACS-sorted CD8+CD4-CCR7+CD45RA+ naive T cells. These TCRs come from a human donor in good health. Some libraries in this study had Jurkat cell RNA spiked in.

This clonotype was picked up many times. The gene calls are TRBV3-1 and TRBJ1-1, with a weak D call TRBD1 (5 bases). The CDR3 sequence is 14 residues long. V gave up 0 bases and J gave up 5 bases, with 10 bases separating them. Germline CDR1 reads LGHDT; CDR2 reads YNNKEL (reference sequence). CDR3 sequence reads: CASSQDLGETEAFF. CDR3 in DNA: TGTGCCAGCAGCCAAGATCTGGGGGAGACTGAAGCTTTCTTT.

As for this clonotype: A much more abundant neighbour one base away suggests this may be a read error. This chain joins TRBV24-1 and TRBJ2-2, with D perhaps assigned TRBD1 or TRBD2 (5 bases each). CDR1 is KGHDR and CDR2 is SFDVKD in the germline V gene. This CDR3 is 17 amino acids long. V shed 1 base and J shed 2 bases, with 13 bases lying between them. This CDR3 is CATSDLDGAINTGELFF. The DNA of the CDR3 is TGTGCCACCAGTGATTTAGACGGGGCTATAAACACCGGGGAGCTGTTTTTT.

Concerning this clonotype: A much larger clone differs by one base, so this may be a read error. The chain couples TRBV27 to TRBJ2-5; 12 positions match TRBD2. With V trimmed by 6 bases and J by 0 bases, 5 bases remained unmatched. Germline CDR1 MNHEY, CDR2 SMNVEV (reference sequence). The CDR3 loop spans 16 amino acids. The CDR3 DNA reads TGTGCCAGCAGGAGGACTAGCGGGGTGTACCAAGAGACCCAGTACTTC. Translating it yields CASRRTSGVYQETQYF.

The chain joins TRBV28 to TRBJ1-6; perhaps TRBD1 as D (6 bases). The V gene's germline CDR1 is MDHEN and CDR2 SYDVKM. The CDR3 sequence is 15 residues long. The V end was cut by 6 bases, the J end by 10 bases, with 19 bases between. This CDR3 is CASSSPLEGGSPLHF. CDR3 bases: TGTGCCAGCAGCTCGCCCCTGGAGGGGGGATCACCCCTCCACTTT.

As concerns this clonotype: This may arise from a read error, as a much more abundant clone is one base away. This chain uses TRBV6-6 with TRBJ1-5; D is undetermined. The ends were cut back, 5 bases at V and 9 bases at J, with 20 bases in the middle. Germline CDR1 MNHNY, CDR2 SVGAGI (reference sequence). This CDR3 has 15 residues. CDR3 in amino acids: CASSPSVETSTPQHF. CDR3 coding DNA: TGTGCCAGCAGTCCCTCAGTTGAGACCTCGACGCCCCAGCATTTT.

About this clonotype: With a much larger clone just one base away, this may be a read error. The V and J genes are TRBV5-1 and TRBJ2-5; D remains ambiguous. The V gene lost 4 bases and the J gene lost 1 base, with 14 bases spanning the gap. Germline V gene sequence: CDR1 SGHRS, CDR2 YFSETQ. The CDR3 has 15 amino acids. CDR3 in amino acids: CASSPDADPQETQYF. The CDR3 DNA is TGCGCCAGCAGCCCTGATGCCGACCCCCAAGAGACCCAGTACTTC.

V gene TRBV6-5 combines with J gene TRBJ1-2, with D possibly TRBD1 on 6 matching bases. The CDR3 is 13 residues long. The germline gives CDR1 MNHEY, CDR2 SVGAGI. The V and J ends lost 0 bases and 10 bases respectively, with 12 bases between them. Written as DNA, the CDR3 is TGTGCCAGCAGTTACTCAGGGACATTTGCCTACACCTTC. Translated: CASSYSGTFAYTF.

At least ten counts were recorded for this clonotype. The chain joins TRBV5-4 to TRBJ2-7; 12 bases are a match to TRBD2. With V trimmed by 0 bases and J by 6 bases, 10 bases remained unmatched. The CDR3 is 17 residues long. From germline, CDR1 is SGHNT and CDR2 YYREEE (reference sequence). CDR3: CASSLAGLAGTRLEQYF. For the CDR3, the DNA is TGTGCCAGCAGCTTGGCCGGACTAGCGGGAACTCGTCTCGAGCAGTACTTC.

This clonotype has at least ten counts. This chain joins TRBV7-3 and TRBJ2-7, with D tentatively TRBD2 (6 bases). The germline CDR1 and CDR2 sequences are SGHTA and FQGTGA. V lost 2 bases and J 5 bases, leaving 13 bases between the germline ends. CDR3 length: 14 residues. Here the CDR3 DNA reads TGTGCCAGCAGCTTAGATAGCGGAAGCAACGAGCAGTACTTC. It is translated as CASSLDSGSNEQYF. Full variable domain (missing parts from reference TRBV7-3 and TRBJ2-7): GAGVSQTPSNKVTEKGKYVELRCDPISGHTALYWYRQSLGQGPEFLIYFQGTGAADDSGLPNDRFFAVRPEGSVSTLKIQRTERGDSAVYLCASSLDSGSNEQYFGPGTRLTVT.

This clonotype was counted only a few times. V usage is TRBV20-1 and J usage is TRBJ2-1; 7 nucleotides line up with TRBD2. The CDR3 covers 15 residues. CDR1 and CDR2 from the germline V gene are DFQATT and SNEGSKA (reference sequence). Germline trimming cut 2 bases from V and 2 bases from J; bases unmatched to any gene: 6. The CDR3 reads CSARSVGGAYNEQFF. The CDR3 nucleotides are TGCAGTGCTAGAAGTGTGGGGGGGGCCTACAATGAGCAGTTCTTC.

This clonotype showed up many times. The rearrangement joins TRBV7-9 to TRBJ2-2, with D possibly TRBD1 on 6 matching bases. The V end was cut by 5 bases, the J end by 4 bases, with 17 bases between. Germline V gene lookup returns CDR1 SEHNR and CDR2 FQNEAQ (reference sequence). The CDR3 is 16 residues long. CDR3: CASSPSPGQFTGELFF. The CDR3 region has the DNA TGTGCCAGCAGCCCCTCCCCTGGACAGTTCACCGGGGAGCTGTTTTTT.

This clonotype was seen ten or more times. The V call is TRBV29-1, the J call TRBJ2-3; 8 positions match TRBD2. This CDR3 region has 17 residues. Germline-derived CDR1 and CDR2 are SQVTM and ANQGSEA. Losses at the gene ends were 4 bases for V and 8 bases for J; bases not matched to a gene: 20. The CDR3 region has the DNA TGCAGCGTTGTAGGGGTCGTGGCGGGAGGTGTATGGGGTACGCAGTATTTT. It yields the protein CSVVGVVAGGVWGTQYF.

The sample holds many counts of this clonotype. The V gene is TRBV30, the J gene TRBJ2-1; the D is unclear. The V end lost 0 bases, the J end lost 6 bases, and 6 bases lay between the germline ends. Germline assignment: CDR1 GTSNPN and CDR2 SVGIG (reference sequence). There are 12 residues in the CDR3. DNA for the CDR3: TGTGCCTGGAGTGTCTTCCCCAATGAGCAGTTCTTC. Translated: CAWSVFPNEQFF. Full variable domain (remainder filled in from reference TRBV30 and TRBJ2-1): SQTIHQWPATLVQPVGSPLSLECTVEGTSNPNLYWYRQAAGRGLQLLFYSVGIGQISSEVPQNLSASRPQDRQFILSSKKLLLSDSGFYLCAWSVFPNEQFFGPGTRLTVL.

Worth noting for this clonotype: One base away lies a much larger clone, so this may be a sequencing read error. The V call is TRBV15, the J call TRBJ2-3; no definite D call. Germline loops: CDR1 LNHNV, CDR2 YYDKDF (reference sequence). This CDR3 region has 14 residues. The ends were cut back, 6 bases at V and 4 bases at J, with 14 bases in the middle. Here the CDR3 reads CATRGRSGADTQYF. The CDR3 coding sequence is TGTGCCACCAGGGGAAGATCTGGCGCAGATACGCAGTATTTT.

Many counts were recorded for this clonotype. This chain connects TRBV12-3 or TRBV12-4 to TRBJ2-3, with TRBD2 matching 15 bases. V shed 5 bases and J 1 base; nucleotides not matched to a gene: 7. CDR3 length: 18 amino acids. The CDR3 loop is CASSGLAGGYAGTDTQYF. The CDR3 DNA follows: TGTGCCAGCAGTGGACTAGCGGGAGGGTATGCTGGCACAGATACGCAGTATTTT.

This clonotype has a count of ten or more. The rearrangement joins TRBV28 to TRBJ2-7; 13 positions match TRBD2. V was clipped by 5 bases and J by 2 bases; unmatched bases: 6. This CDR3 region has 16 residues. Germline lookup yields CDR1 MDHEN and CDR2 SYDVKM. In nucleotides, the CDR3 is TGTGCCAGCAGTGGACCGGGACTAGCGGGGCCCTACGAGCAGTACTTC. This translates into CASSGPGLAGPYEQYF.

This clonotype was detected many times. One junction end disagrees with the germline gene, perhaps due to a read error. V is TRBV3-1 and J is TRBJ2-5; a weak D match, TRBD2 (5 bases). Germline V gene sequence: CDR1 LGHDT, CDR2 YNNKEL (reference sequence). This CDR3 region has 16 residues. The CDR3 region is CASSEEGGASQETQYF. In DNA form, the CDR3 reads TGTGCCAGCAGCGAAGAGGGCGGAGCGTCCCAAGAGACCCAGTACTTC.

This clonotype showed up many times. The rearrangement links TRBV3-1 to TRBJ2-3; D call uncertain. The ends were cut back, 2 bases at V and 4 bases at J, with 10 bases in the middle. This CDR3 has 14 residues. Germline CDR1 and CDR2: LGHDT and YNNKEL (reference sequence). DNA for the CDR3: TGTGCCAGCAGCCAAATCCAGGCAGCAGATACGCAGTATTTT. Translated, it gives CASSQIQAADTQYF.

This clonotype was counted once. One base away lies a much larger clone, so this may be a sequencing read error. The gene calls are TRBV7-3 and TRBJ2-7, with D maybe TRBD1 (6 bases). The CDR3 has 13 amino acids. The V end lost 5 bases, the J end lost 9 bases, and 17 bases lay between the germline ends. The germline V gene has CDR1 SGHTA and CDR2 FQGTGA. CDR3 protein: CASSKDSFGAQYF. As DNA, the CDR3 is TGTGCCAGCAGCAAGGACAGTTTTGGCGCGCAGTACTTC.